Listed below are T cell receptor beta chains from one sample, sequenced in a study of cytomegalovirus exposure and HLA in healthy donors. Data came from immunoSEQ multiplex PCR; TCRdb stores just in-frame clones and leaves some out. The table records around 68,000 clones, 65% to 90% of them present only once. The sample was PBMCs. These receptors all stem from a female donor in good health and CMV-seronegative. Both conserved end residues are part of each CDR3. A D gene is named only where the DNA matches it firmly. Expanded clones get a size class; other rows say once, few or many, or leave the size out.

CASSELGQRSSYEQYF,TGTGCCAGCAGTGAACTGGGACAGCGGTCGAGCTACGAGCAGTACTTC,.,TRBD1,TRBJ2-7,TRBV6-1
CASSFDTEAFF,TGTGCCAGCAGCTTCGACACTGAAGCTTTCTTT,once,.,TRBJ1-1,TRBV7-8
CARSLGSEQYF,TGTGCCAGAAGCTTGGGTAGCGAGCAGTACTTC,.,.,TRBJ2-7,TRBV5-3
CASSIVATGFGEGYTF,TGTGCCAGTAGTATAGTCGCGACAGGGTTCGGAGAAGGCTACACCTTC,.,TRBD1,TRBJ1-2,TRBV19
CASGTRGSSYNEQFF,TGCGCCAGCGGAACTAGGGGGTCAAGTTACAATGAGCAGTTCTTC,.,.,TRBJ2-1,TRBV4-1
CASSQDSGTGMSSGNTIYF,TGTGCCAGCAGCCAAGATTCTGGGACAGGGATGAGCTCTGGAAACACCATATATTTT,.,TRBD1,TRBJ1-3,TRBV4-2
CASSRGGTGAVGELFF,TGCGCCAGCAGCCGGGGGGGGACAGGGGCGGTCGGGGAGCTGTTTTTT,.,TRBD1,TRBJ2-2,TRBV4-3
CASSRQGKYQPQHF,TGTGCCAGCAGTCGACAGGGGAAATATCAGCCCCAGCATTTT,.,TRBD1,TRBJ1-5,TRBV2
CASSPSYSGSHSGEQFF,TGTGCCAGCAGCCCGTCTTACAGCGGCAGCCATTCCGGTGAGCAGTTCTTC,.,.,TRBJ2-1,TRBV7-9
CASSPTEEQFF,TGTGCTAGCAGCCCGACGGAGGAGCAGTTCTTC,once,.,TRBJ2-1,TRBV7-7
CASSIGQREYYEQYF,TGTGCCAGCAGCATAGGGCAGAGGGAGTACTACGAGCAGTACTTC,.,.,TRBJ2-7,TRBV7-8
CASSFRGLAGGPEQFF,TGTGCCAGCAGCTTTAGGGGACTAGCGGGAGGGCCGGAGCAGTTCTTC,.,TRBD2,TRBJ2-1,TRBV7-2
CASSFLEGQETQYF,TGCGCCAGCAGCTTTTTGGAGGGCCAAGAGACCCAGTACTTC,.,.,TRBJ2-5,TRBV5-1
CASRQPYNEQFF,TGTGCCAGCAGACAGCCCTACAATGAGCAGTTCTTC,.,.,TRBJ2-1,TRBV7-6
CATNRGWTGELFF,TGTGCCACAAACAGGGGTTGGACCGGGGAGCTGTTTTTT,.,TRBD1,TRBJ2-2,TRBV28
CASSSSGTGGGEQYF,TGTGCCAGCAGCTCCTCCGGGACAGGGGGAGGCGAGCAGTACTTC,.,TRBD1,TRBJ2-7,TRBV13
CATSRDQGLSNQPQHF,TGTGCCACCAGCAGAGATCAGGGCCTCTCCAATCAGCCCCAGCATTTT,.,.,TRBJ1-5,TRBV15
CASSLGFSLYMRETQYF,TGTGCCAGCAGCTTAGGGTTCAGCCTCTATATGCGGGAGACCCAGTACTTC,.,.,TRBJ2-5,TRBV7-9
CASGPDGAYEQYF,TGTGCCAGCGGCCCTGACGGAGCCTACGAGCAGTACTTC,.,.,TRBJ2-7,TRBV28
CASSLRAGTNTGELFF,TGTGCCAGCAGCTTAAGAGCAGGAACGAACACCGGGGAGCTGTTTTTT,.,.,TRBJ2-2,TRBV7-3
CASSSGGQGNGHTF,TGTGCCAGCAGCTCCGGGGGACAGGGCAATGGCCACACCTTC,.,TRBD1,TRBJ1-2,TRBV7-2
CASSLAGAGYTF,TGTGCCAGCAGCTTAGCGGGGGCTGGCTACACCTTC,.,.,TRBJ1-2,TRBV7-9
CASNLRQSSYEQYF,TGTGCCAGCAATCTGAGACAGTCGTCCTACGAGCAGTACTTC,.,.,TRBJ2-7,TRBV2
CAWRVGGPIETQYF,TGTGCCTGGAGGGTAGGGGGCCCTATCGAGACCCAGTACTTC,.,TRBD1,TRBJ2-5,TRBV30
CASSGQGAGELFF,TGCGCCAGCAGCGGACAGGGCGCCGGGGAGCTGTTTTTT,.,TRBD1,TRBJ2-2,TRBV5-1
CASSLKPGDSSYNEQFF,TGTGCCAGCAGCTTAAAGCCAGGCGACAGCTCCTACAATGAGCAGTTCTTC,.,.,TRBJ2-1,TRBV7-6
CATSPDRQGSGQETQYF,TGTGCCACCAGCCCAGATAGGCAGGGAAGTGGGCAAGAGACCCAGTACTTC,.,.,TRBJ2-5,TRBV15
CASSSRVSYEQYF,TGTGCCAGCAGCTCCAGGGTTTCCTACGAGCAGTACTTC,.,.,TRBJ2-7,TRBV7-2
CSSSPTSSGGYYEQYF,TGTTCCAGCAGCCCCACATCTTCAGGGGGCTACTACGAGCAGTACTTC,.,TRBD1,TRBJ2-7,TRBV7-9
CASSLAVTANYGYTF,TGCGCCAGCAGCTTGGCTGTGACAGCTAACTATGGCTACACCTTC,.,.,TRBJ1-2,TRBV5-1
CASSRWTGTDHEQFF,TGTGCCAGCAGCCGCTGGACAGGGACCGACCATGAGCAGTTCTTC,.,TRBD1,TRBJ2-1,TRBV28
CASSQELSAGLATVDEQYF,TGTGCCAGCAGCCAAGAACTCTCCGCGGGACTAGCGACGGTGGACGAGCAGTACTTC,.,TRBD2,TRBJ2-7,TRBV4-2
CASSPAGVTTNEQFF,TGTGCCAGCTCACCAGCGGGGGTTACTACAAATGAGCAGTTCTTC,.,TRBD2,TRBJ2-1,TRBV18
CASSLGQGEDEQYF,TGTGCCAGCAGCCTCGGACAGGGGGAAGACGAGCAGTACTTC,.,TRBD1,TRBJ2-7,TRBV7-9
CASSSLGGRAYEQYF,TGTGCCAGCAGTTCCTTGGGAGGGAGGGCCTACGAGCAGTACTTC,once,TRBD2,TRBJ2-7,TRBV27
CASSFLGAGGSSYEQYF,TGCGCCAGCAGCTTTTTGGGAGCGGGAGGCAGCTCCTACGAGCAGTACTTC,.,TRBD2,TRBJ2-7,TRBV5-1
CASSEMVGADYGYTF,TGTGCCAGCAGTGAAATGGTGGGAGCCGACTATGGCTACACCTTC,.,.,TRBJ1-2,TRBV6-1
CASRITVMNTEAFF,TGTGCCAGCAGGATAACAGTTATGAACACTGAAGCTTTCTTT,.,.,TRBJ1-1,TRBV11-2
CASGFNRGKSGTEAFF,TGTGCTAGTGGTTTCAATCGAGGGAAGAGTGGGACTGAAGCTTTCTTT,once,.,TRBJ1-1,TRBV12-5
CASSLGGGPQETQYF,TGCGCCAGCAGCTTGGGTGGGGGCCCACAAGAGACCCAGTACTTC,.,.,TRBJ2-5,TRBV5-1
CASSKGGGISGEQYF,TGTGCCAGCAGCAAGGGCGGGGGAATTAGTGGGGAGCAGTACTTC,.,TRBD2,TRBJ2-7,TRBV9
CASSDRRANEKLFF,TGTGCCAGCAGTGACCGCAGGGCAAATGAAAAACTGTTTTTT,.,.,TRBJ1-4,TRBV6-1
CASSVALGTTARGETQYF,TGTGCCAGCAGCGTAGCCCTCGGGACAACTGCACGAGGAGAGACCCAGTACTTC,.,.,TRBJ2-5,TRBV9
CASSTQAGGSYNEQFF,TGTGCCAGCAGCACACAAGCGGGAGGGTCGTACAATGAGCAGTTCTTC,.,TRBD2,TRBJ2-1,TRBV9
CASSLEVSRGNTGELFF,TGTGCCAGCAGCTTGGAGGTTAGTCGGGGGAACACCGGGGAGCTGTTTTTT,.,.,TRBJ2-2,TRBV5-8
CASSLVDRGGEQYF,TGTGCCAGCAGTTTAGTGGACAGGGGAGGGGAGCAGTACTTC,few,TRBD1,TRBJ2-7,TRBV27
CASSQEGIQETQYF,TGCGCCAGCAGCCAAGAGGGCATACAAGAGACCCAGTACTTC,once,.,TRBJ2-5,TRBV4-1
CASSYLRAGGQDTQYF,TGTGCCAGCAGTTACCTACGAGCGGGGGGGCAGGATACGCAGTATTTT,.,TRBD2,TRBJ2-3,TRBV6-6
CASSLAAGANTEAFF,TGTGCCAGCAGCTTAGCTGCAGGGGCGAACACTGAAGCTTTCTTT,few,.,TRBJ1-1,TRBV7-8
CASSQDMPFTGGNTIYF,TGCGCCAGCAGCCAAGATATGCCTTTTACGGGTGGAAACACCATATATTTT,.,.,TRBJ1-3,TRBV4-3
CASSERDRSIYEQYF,TGTGCCAGCAGTGAAAGGGACAGGTCGATTTACGAGCAGTACTTC,once,TRBD1,TRBJ2-7,TRBV6-1